This T cell receptor beta chain derives from a study of blood T cell repertoires in COVID-19. About the research overall: Samples taken during acute and convalescent COVID-19 were collected in the United States, Italy and Spain.

Libraries were prepared by immunoSEQ multiplex PCR; TCRdb keeps only in-frame clonotypes and omits some of them. Of approximately 270,000 clones in the sample, 85% to 90% were seen once. Germline V gene sequence: CDR1 ENHRY, CDR2 SYGVKD. This CDR3 comprises 16 residues. Losses at the gene ends were 0 bases for V and 12 bases for J; bases not matched to a gene: 11. The receptor was isolated from a man between 35 and 55 years old who had recovered from COVID-19. The rearrangement uses TRBV10-3 and TRBJ2-1; TRBD2 matches 10 bases. Sequencing was performed on PBMCs or T cells enriched from blood (not recorded which). As DNA, the CDR3 is TGTGCCATCAGTGAGTCCTTACTAGCGGGGTCTGGGGGGCAGTTCTTC. Residues: CAISESLLAGSGGQFF.